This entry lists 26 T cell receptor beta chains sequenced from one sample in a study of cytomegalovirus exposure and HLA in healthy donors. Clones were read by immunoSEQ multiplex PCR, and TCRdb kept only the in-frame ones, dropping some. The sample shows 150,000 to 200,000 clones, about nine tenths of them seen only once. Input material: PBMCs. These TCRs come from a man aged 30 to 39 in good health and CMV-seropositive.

The CDR3 sequence: CATSRDTDPFGANVLTF. The DNA for the CDR3 is TGTGCCACCAGCAGAGACACAGATCCTTTTGGGGCCAACGTCCTGACTTTC. This sequence joins TRBV15 and TRBJ2-6; D remains ambiguous. The ends were cut back, 0 bases at V and 3 bases at J, with 12 bases in the middle. Germline-derived CDR1 and CDR2 are LNHNV and YYDKDF (reference sequence). The CDR3 extends over 17 amino acids.

CDR3 DNA sequence: TGTGCCAGTAGCTCGGTAGAGTCTCAGCCCCAGCATTTT. Translation: CASSSVESQPQHF. The chain joins TRBV19 to TRBJ1-5, with D uncertain. This CDR3 comprises 13 residues. Trimming shortened V by 6 bases and J by 6 bases, and 12 bases separated the two germline ends. Germline V gene lookup returns CDR1 LNHDA and CDR2 SQIVND (reference sequence).

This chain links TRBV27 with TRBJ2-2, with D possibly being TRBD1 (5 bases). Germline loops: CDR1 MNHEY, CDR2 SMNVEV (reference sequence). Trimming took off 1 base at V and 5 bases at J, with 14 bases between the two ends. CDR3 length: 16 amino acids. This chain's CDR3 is CASSLLAFKGTGELFF. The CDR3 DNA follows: TGTGCCAGCAGTTTATTGGCATTTAAGGGGACCGGGGAGCTGTTTTTT.

CDR3 protein: CASSGEGFGEKLFF. The CDR3 DNA reads TGTGCCAGCAGCGGGGAGGGATTCGGTGAAAAACTGTTTTTT. The chain links TRBV9 to TRBJ1-4, with no clear D. There are 14 residues in the CDR3. The V and J ends lost 3 bases and 7 bases respectively, with 13 bases between them. Germline loops: CDR1 SGDLS, CDR2 YYNGEE.

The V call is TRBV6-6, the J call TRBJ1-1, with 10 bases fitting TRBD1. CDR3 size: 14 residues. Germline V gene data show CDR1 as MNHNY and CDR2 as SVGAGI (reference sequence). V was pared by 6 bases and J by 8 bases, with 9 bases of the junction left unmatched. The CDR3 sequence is CASRRLGDRGEAFF. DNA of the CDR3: TGTGCCAGCAGACGGCTAGGGGACAGGGGCGAAGCTTTCTTT.

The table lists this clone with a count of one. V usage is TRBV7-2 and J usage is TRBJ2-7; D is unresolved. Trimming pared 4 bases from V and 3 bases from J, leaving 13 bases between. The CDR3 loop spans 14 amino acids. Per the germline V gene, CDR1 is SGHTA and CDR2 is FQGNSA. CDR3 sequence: CASSSVSGDYEQYF. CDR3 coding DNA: TGTGCCAGCAGCTCAGTTTCTGGGGACTACGAGCAGTACTTC.

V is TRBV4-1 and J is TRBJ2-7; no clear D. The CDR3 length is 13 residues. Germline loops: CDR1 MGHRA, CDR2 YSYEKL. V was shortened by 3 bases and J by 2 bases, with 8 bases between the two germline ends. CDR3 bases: TGCGCCAGCAGCCACCGGACCCCCTACGAGCAGTACTTC. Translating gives CASSHRTPYEQYF.

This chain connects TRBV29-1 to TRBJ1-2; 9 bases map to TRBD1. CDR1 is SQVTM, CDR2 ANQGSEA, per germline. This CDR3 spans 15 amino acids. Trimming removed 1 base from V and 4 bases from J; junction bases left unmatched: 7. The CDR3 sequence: CSVEGTRQGVYGYTF. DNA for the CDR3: TGCAGCGTTGAAGGGACTAGACAGGGGGTCTATGGCTACACCTTC.

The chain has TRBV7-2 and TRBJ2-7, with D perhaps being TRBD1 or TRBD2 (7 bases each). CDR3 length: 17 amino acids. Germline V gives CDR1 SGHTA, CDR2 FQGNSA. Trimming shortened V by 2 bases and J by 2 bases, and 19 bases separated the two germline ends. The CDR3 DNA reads TGTGCCAGCAGCTTATCGTCGAGCGGGACAGCGACCTACGAGCAGTACTTC. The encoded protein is CASSLSSSGTATYEQYF.

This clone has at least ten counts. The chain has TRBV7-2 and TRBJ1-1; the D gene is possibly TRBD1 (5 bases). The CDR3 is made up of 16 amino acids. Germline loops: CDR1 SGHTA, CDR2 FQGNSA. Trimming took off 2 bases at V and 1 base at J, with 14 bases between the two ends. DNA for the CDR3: TGTGCCAGCAGCTTACAGGGTGGGGTCCGGAACACTGAAGCTTTCTTT. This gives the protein CASSLQGGVRNTEAFF.

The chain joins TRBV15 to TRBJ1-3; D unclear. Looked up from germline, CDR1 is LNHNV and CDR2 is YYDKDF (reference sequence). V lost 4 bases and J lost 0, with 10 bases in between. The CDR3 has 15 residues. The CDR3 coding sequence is TGTGCCACCAGCATCGCAGTGAGCTCTGGAAACACCATATATTTT. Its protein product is CATSIAVSSGNTIYF. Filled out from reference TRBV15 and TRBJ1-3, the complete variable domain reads DAMVIQNPRYQVTQFGKPVTLSCSQTLNHNVMYWYQQKSSQAPKLLFHYYDKDFNNEADTPDNFQSRRPNTSFCFLDIRSPGLGDTAMYLCATSIAVSSGNTIYFGEGSWLTVV.

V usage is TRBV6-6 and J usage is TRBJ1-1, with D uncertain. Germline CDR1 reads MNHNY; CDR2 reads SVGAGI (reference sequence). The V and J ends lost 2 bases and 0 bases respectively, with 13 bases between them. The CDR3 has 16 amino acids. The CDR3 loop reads CASSYGLSSMNTEAFF. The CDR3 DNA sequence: TGTGCCAGCAGTTACGGGCTCTCGAGCATGAACACTGAAGCTTTCTTT.

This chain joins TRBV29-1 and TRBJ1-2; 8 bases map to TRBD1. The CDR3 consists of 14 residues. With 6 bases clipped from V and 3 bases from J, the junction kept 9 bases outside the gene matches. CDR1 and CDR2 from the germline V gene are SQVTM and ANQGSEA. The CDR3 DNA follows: TGCAGCGTCCAGGGACAGGCGACTGACTATGGCTACACCTTC. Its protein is CSVQGQATDYGYTF.

CDR3 DNA: TGTGCCAGCAGTTCCAGACTAGCGGGCGAGCAGTACTTC. It yields the protein CASSSRLAGEQYF. This chain links TRBV28 with TRBJ2-7; 10 nucleotides align to TRBD2. Germline CDR1 reads MDHEN; CDR2 reads SYDVKM. This CDR3 is built from 13 residues. The J segment lost 6 bases and the V segment lost 4 bases, leaving 3 bases of the junction unmatched.

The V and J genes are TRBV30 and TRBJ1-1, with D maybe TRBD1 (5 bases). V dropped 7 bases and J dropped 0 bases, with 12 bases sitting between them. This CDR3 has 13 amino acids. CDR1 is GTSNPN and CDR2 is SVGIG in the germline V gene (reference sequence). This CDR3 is CAYQGAVNTEAFF. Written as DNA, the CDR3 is TGTGCCTATCAGGGAGCGGTGAACACTGAAGCTTTCTTT.

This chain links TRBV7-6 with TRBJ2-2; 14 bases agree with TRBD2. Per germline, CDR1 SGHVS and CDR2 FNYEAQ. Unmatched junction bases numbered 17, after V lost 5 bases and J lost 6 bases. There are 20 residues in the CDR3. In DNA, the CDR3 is TGTGCCAGCAGCCCCCGGACCCGACTAGCGGGAGGGCCGCTTGCCGGGGAGCTGTTTTTT. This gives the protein CASSPRTRLAGGPLAGELFF.

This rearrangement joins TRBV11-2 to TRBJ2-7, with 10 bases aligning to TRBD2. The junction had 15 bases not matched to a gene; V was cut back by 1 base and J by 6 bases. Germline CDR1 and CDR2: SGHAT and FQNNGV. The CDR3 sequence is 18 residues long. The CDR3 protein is CASSLGQRGGRVSPEQYF. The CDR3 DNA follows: TGTGCCAGCAGCTTAGGCCAGCGGGGGGGCCGAGTCTCTCCCGAGCAGTACTTC.

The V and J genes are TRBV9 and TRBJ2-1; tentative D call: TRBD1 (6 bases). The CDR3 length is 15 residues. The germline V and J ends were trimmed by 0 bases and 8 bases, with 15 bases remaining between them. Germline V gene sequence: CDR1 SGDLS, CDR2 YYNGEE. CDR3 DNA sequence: TGTGCCAGCAGCGTAGAGGGTCAGGGGAGTGATGAGCAGTTCTTC. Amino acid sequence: CASSVEGQGSDEQFF.

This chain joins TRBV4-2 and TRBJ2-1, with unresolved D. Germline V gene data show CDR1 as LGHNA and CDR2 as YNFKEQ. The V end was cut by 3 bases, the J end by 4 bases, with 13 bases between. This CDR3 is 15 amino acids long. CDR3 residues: CASSQGGQRYNEQFF. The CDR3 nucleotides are TGTGCCAGCAGCCAGGGCGGTCAAAGGTACAATGAGCAGTTCTTC.

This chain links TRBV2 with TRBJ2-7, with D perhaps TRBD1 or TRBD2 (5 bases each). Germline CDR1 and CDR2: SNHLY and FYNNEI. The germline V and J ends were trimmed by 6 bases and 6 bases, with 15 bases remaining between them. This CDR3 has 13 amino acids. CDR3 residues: CASRDSGGGEQYF. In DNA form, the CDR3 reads TGTGCCAGCAGAGACAGCGGTGGTGGCGAGCAGTACTTC.

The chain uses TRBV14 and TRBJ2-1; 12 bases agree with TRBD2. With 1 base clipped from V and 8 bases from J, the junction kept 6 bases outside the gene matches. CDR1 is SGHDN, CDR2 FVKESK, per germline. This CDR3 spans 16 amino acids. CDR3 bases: TGTGCCAGCAGCCAAGGGCTTCTAGCGGGAGGGGATGAGCAGTTCTTC. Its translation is CASSQGLLAGGDEQFF.

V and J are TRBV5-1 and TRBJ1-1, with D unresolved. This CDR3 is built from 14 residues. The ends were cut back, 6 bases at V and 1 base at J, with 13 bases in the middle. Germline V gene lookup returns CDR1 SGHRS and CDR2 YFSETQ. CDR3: CASIDGGRNTEAFF. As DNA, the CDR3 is TGCGCCAGCATCGATGGTGGGAGGAACACTGAAGCTTTCTTT.

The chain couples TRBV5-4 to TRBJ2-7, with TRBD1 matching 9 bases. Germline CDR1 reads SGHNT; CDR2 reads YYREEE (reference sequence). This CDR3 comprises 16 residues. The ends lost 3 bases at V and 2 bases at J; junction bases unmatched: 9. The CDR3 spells CASSSAFGTGTYEQYF. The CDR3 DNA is TGTGCCAGCAGCTCAGCTTTTGGGACAGGGACCTACGAGCAGTACTTC.

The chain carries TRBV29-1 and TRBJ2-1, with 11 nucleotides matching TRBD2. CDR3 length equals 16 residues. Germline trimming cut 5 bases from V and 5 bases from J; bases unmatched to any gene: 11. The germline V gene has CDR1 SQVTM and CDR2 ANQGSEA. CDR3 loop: CSVQTLTSGDHNEQFF. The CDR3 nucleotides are TGCAGCGTTCAGACGCTGACTAGCGGGGACCACAATGAGCAGTTCTTC.

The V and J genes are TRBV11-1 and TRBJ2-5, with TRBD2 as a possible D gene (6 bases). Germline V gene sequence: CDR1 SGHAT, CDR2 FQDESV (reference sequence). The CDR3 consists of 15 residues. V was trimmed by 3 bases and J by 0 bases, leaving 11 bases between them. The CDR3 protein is CASSLSRGDQETQYF. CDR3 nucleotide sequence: TGTGCCAGCAGCTTGTCCCGCGGGGACCAAGAGACCCAGTACTTC.

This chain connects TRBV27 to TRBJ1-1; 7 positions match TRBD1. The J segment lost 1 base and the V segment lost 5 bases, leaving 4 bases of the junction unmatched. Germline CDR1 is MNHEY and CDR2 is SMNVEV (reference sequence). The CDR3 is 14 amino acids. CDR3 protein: CASSQGQRNTEAFF. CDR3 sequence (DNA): TGTGCCAGCAGTCAGGGACAGAGGAACACTGAAGCTTTCTTT.